This T cell receptor beta chain emerged from a study of cytomegalovirus exposure and HLA in healthy donors. Across the study: Among the roughly 400 genotyped donors, approximately 82% were placed in the Caucasian-associated ancestry cluster.

PCR primers comprised 60 Vbeta and 13 Jbeta primers. The method was immunoSEQ multiplex PCR; TCRdb's version includes in-frame clones alone and lacks a portion of them. The sample consists of about 110,000 clones, 75% of them appearing once. Note on this clone: Its antigen is unidentified.

Study-level findings and limits: A prior analysis recorded that most TCR beta V segments were productive about 87% or about 30% of the time. A later analysis showed that HLA-associated TCR beta chains had undergone more clonal expansion than equally common others.

The length of the CDR3 is 14 residues. Sequenced: PBMCs. This receptor was obtained from a man between 35 and 55 years old in good health and CMV-seronegative. The chain employs TRBV21-1 and TRBJ2-1; the table gives TRBD2 as D, unverified against the DNA. TRBV21-1 is deemed a pseudogene. The chain's CDR3 is CASRNQRGLGEQFF. For the CDR3, the DNA is TGTGCCAGCAGGAACCAGCGGGGGTTGGGTGAGCAGTTCTTC.